Following are 8 T cell receptor beta chains from one sample sequenced in a study of shared clonotypes between healthy human individuals. This table comes from immunoSEQ multiplex PCR, and its TCRdb copy is limited to in-frame clones, with some not included. The data show hundreds of thousands of clones, around 73% seen once. Sequenced input: memory CD4+ T cells sorted from blood. Subset noted: CD45RA-negative fraction. The source is a woman younger than 45 in good health.

V usage is TRBV28 and J usage is TRBJ1-4; 8 bases match TRBD1. Germline V CDR1 and CDR2: MDHEN, SYDVKM. Unmatched junction bases numbered 7, after V lost 8 bases and J lost 8 bases. CDR3 length: 13 residues. CDR3 amino acids: CASFGQGREKLFF. The CDR3 DNA is TGTGCCAGCTTCGGACAGGGAAGAGAAAAACTGTTTTTT.

V and J are TRBV25-1 and TRBJ1-1; perhaps TRBD1 as D (6 bases). Germline V gives CDR1 MGHDK, CDR2 SYGVNS. Between the trimmed V and J ends, which lost 3 bases and 1 base, there was a span of 12 bases. This CDR3 is 15 amino acids long. The CDR3 here is CASSEVRRGNTEAFF. CDR3 nucleotide sequence: TGTGCCAGCAGTGAGGTTCGCAGGGGGAACACTGAAGCTTTCTTT.

This clone was seen more than once but under ten times. The chain carries TRBV29-1 and TRBJ1-2; 10 bases fit TRBD1. The V segment lost 6 bases and the J segment 4 bases; nucleotides outside the gene matches: 8. The CDR3 consists of 14 residues. From germline, CDR1 is SQVTM and CDR2 ANQGSEA. This CDR3 reads CSVATTGGSYGYTF. CDR3 bases: TGCAGCGTCGCAACGACAGGGGGCAGCTATGGCTACACCTTC.

The CDR3 protein is CASSLAGADEQFF. In DNA form, the CDR3 reads TGTGCCAGCAGCTTAGCTGGGGCGGATGAGCAGTTCTTC. V and J are TRBV7-7 and TRBJ2-1; the D gene is possibly TRBD1 (5 bases). The CDR3 runs 13 residues. Trimming took off 0 bases at V and 8 bases at J, with 8 bases between the two ends. From germline, CDR1 is SSHAT and CDR2 FNYEAQ (reference sequence).

The V and J genes are TRBV7-9 and TRBJ2-1; the match to TRBD2 covers 11 bases. The CDR3 runs 15 residues. Germline V lookup: CDR1 SEHNR, CDR2 FQNEAQ (reference sequence). Trimming took 2 bases from V and 4 from J; bases not matched to a gene: 1. The CDR3 region has the DNA TGTGCCAGCAGCTTACGGACTAGCGGGTACAATGAGCAGTTCTTC. Protein: CASSLRTSGYNEQFF.

The chain joins TRBV7-9 to TRBJ2-3; 7 bases fit TRBD2. The CDR3 totals 16 residues. Losses at the gene ends were 1 base for V and 3 bases for J; bases not matched to a gene: 7. Germline V gene lookup returns CDR1 SEHNR and CDR2 FQNEAQ (reference sequence). The CDR3 DNA reads as TGTGCCAGCAGCTTAGTCGGCAGGGAGGGTACAGATACGCAGTATTTT. It codes for CASSLVGREGTDTQYF.

This chain joins TRBV4-2 and TRBJ2-5; D is uncertain. The V and J ends lost 1 base and 2 bases respectively, with 8 bases between them. Germline CDR1 LGHNA, CDR2 YNFKEQ. The CDR3 totals 14 residues. CDR3 sequence (DNA): TGTGCCAGCAGCCAAGCTCTTGCGCAAGAGACCCAGTACTTC. The encoded protein is CASSQALAQETQYF.

The chain joins TRBV25-1 to TRBJ2-1; 11 bases fit TRBD2. Germline V CDR1 and CDR2: MGHDK, SYGVNS. J gave up 4 bases and V 1 base, and 6 bases lay outside the gene matches. This CDR3 is built from 17 residues. The CDR3 loop reads CASSESTSGRLYNEQFF. For the CDR3, the DNA is TGTGCCAGCAGTGAATCCACTAGCGGGAGATTATACAATGAGCAGTTCTTC.